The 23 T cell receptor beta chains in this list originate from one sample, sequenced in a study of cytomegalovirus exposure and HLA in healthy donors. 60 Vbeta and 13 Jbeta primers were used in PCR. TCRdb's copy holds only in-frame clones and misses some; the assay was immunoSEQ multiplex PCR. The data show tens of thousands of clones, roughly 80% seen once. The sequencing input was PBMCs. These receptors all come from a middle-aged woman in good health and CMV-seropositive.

The DNA of the CDR3 is TGCAGCGTTGAAGATCGGGTCCGGCGGCGATACTTC. The encoded protein is CSVEDRVRRRYF. The chain is built from TRBV29-1 and TRBJ2-7; D is undetermined. The CDR3 has 12 amino acids. Trimming cost V 0 bases and J 13 bases, with 16 bases left between them. Germline assignment: CDR1 SQVTM and CDR2 ANQGSEA.

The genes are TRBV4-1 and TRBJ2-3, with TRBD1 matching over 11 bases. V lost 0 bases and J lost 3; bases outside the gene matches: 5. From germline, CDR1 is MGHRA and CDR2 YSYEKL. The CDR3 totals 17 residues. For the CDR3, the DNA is TGCGCCAGCAGCCAAGAGGGGAGGGACAGGGGGACAGATACGCAGTATTTT. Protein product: CASSQEGRDRGTDTQYF.

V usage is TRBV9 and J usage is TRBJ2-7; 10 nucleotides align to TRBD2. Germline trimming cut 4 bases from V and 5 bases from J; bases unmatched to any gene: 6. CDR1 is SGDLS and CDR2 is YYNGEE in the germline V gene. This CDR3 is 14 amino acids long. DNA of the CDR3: TGTGCCAGCAGCAAACTAGCGGGGACCCACGAGCAGTACTTC. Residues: CASSKLAGTHEQYF.

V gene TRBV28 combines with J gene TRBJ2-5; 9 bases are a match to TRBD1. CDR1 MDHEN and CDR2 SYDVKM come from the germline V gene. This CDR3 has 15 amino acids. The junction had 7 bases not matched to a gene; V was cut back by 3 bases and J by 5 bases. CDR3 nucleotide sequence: TGTGCCAGCAGTTTGGGGGACAGGGCCCGGGAGACCCAGTACTTC. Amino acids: CASSLGDRARETQYF.

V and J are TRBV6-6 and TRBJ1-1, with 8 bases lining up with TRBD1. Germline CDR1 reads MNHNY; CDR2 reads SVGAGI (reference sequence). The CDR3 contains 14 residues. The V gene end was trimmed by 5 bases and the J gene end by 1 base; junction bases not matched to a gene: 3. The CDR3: CASSLGTGNTEAFF. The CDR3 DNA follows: TGTGCCAGCAGTCTAGGGACAGGGAACACTGAAGCTTTCTTT.

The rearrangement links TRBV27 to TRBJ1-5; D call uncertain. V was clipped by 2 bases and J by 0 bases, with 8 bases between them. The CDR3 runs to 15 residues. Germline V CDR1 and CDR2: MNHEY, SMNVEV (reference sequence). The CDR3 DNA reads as TGTGCCAGCAGTTTAATGGCTGGTAGCAATCAGCCCCAGCATTTT. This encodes CASSLMAGSNQPQHF.

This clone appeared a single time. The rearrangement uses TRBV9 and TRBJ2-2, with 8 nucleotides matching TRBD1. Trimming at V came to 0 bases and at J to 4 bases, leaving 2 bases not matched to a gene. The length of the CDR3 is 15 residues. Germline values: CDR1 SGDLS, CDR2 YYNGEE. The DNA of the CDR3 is TGTGCCAGCAGCGTAGACGACAGGGGCACCGGGGAGCTGTTTTTT. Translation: CASSVDDRGTGELFF. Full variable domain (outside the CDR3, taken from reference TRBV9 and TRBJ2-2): DSGVTQTPKHLITATGQRVTLRCSPRSGDLSVYWYQQSLDQGLQFLIQYYNGEERAKGNILERFSAQQFPDLHSELNLSSLELGDSALYFCASSVDDRGTGELFFGEGSRLTVL.

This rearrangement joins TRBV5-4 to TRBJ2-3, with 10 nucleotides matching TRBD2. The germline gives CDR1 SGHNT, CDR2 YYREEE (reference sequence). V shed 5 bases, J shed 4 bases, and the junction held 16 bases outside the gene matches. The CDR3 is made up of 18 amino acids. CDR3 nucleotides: TGTGCCAGCAGGTGGTTCGGAAAAGCGGGAGGGATCGCAGATACGCAGTATTTT. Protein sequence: CASRWFGKAGGIADTQYF.

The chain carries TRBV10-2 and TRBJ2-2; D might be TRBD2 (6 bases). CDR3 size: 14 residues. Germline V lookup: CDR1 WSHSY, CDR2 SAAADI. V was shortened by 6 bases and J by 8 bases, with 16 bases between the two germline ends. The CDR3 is CASRTGLLAGELFF. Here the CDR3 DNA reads TGCGCCAGCAGAACGGGACTGTTAGCGGGGGAGCTGTTTTTT.

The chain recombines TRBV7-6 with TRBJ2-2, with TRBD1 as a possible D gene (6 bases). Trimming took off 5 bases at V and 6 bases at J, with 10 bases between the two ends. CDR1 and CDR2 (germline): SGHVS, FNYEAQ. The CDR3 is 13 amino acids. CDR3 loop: CASSLQGAGELFF. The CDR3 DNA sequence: TGTGCCAGCAGCCTACAGGGAGCCGGGGAGCTGTTTTTT. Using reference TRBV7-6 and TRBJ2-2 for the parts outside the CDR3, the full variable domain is GAGVSQSPRYKVTKRGQDVALRCDPISGHVSLYWYRQALGQGPEFLTYFNYEAQQDKSGLPNDRFSAERPEGSISTLTIQRTEQRDSAMYRCASSLQGAGELFFGEGSRLTVL.

CDR3 sequence reads: CASSKGGGATGELFF. In DNA, the CDR3 is TGTGCCAGCAGCAAGGGCGGGGGGGCTACCGGGGAGCTGTTTTTT. This chain joins TRBV7-6 and TRBJ2-2; 9 bases agree with TRBD2. CDR1 is SGHVS, CDR2 FNYEAQ, per germline. This CDR3 has 15 amino acids. V shed 5 bases, J shed 5 bases, and the junction held 6 bases outside the gene matches.

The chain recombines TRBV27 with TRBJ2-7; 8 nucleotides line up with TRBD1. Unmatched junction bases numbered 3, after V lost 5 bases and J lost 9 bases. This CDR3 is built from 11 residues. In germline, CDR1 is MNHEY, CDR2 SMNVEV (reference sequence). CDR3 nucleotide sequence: TGTGCCAGCAGTCCCGGGACAGGGCAGTACTTC. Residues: CASSPGTGQYF.

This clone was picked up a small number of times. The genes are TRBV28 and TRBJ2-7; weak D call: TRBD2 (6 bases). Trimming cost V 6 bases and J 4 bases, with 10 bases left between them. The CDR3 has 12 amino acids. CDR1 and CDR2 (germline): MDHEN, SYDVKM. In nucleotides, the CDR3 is TGTGCCAGCAGACCGCGGGGTTACGAGCAGTACTTC. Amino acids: CASRPRGYEQYF.

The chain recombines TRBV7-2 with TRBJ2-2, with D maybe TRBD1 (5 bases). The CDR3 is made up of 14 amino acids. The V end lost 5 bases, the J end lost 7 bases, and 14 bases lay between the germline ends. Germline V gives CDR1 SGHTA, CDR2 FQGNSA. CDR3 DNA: TGTGCCAGCAGCCCCGTGGGGCTTGTCGGGGAGCTGTTTTTT. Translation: CASSPVGLVGELFF. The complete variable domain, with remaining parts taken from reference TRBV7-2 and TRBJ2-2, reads GAGVSQSPSNKVTEKGKDVELRCDPISGHTALYWYRQSLGQGLEFLIYFQGNSAPDKSGLPSDRFSAERTGGSVSTLTIQRTQQEDSAVYLCASSPVGLVGELFFGEGSRLTVL.

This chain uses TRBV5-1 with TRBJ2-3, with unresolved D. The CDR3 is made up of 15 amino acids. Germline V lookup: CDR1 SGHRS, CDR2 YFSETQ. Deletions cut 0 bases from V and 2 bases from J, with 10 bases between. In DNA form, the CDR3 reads TGCGCCAGCAGCTTGGTTACTACCCTCACAGATACGCAGTATTTT. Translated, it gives CASSLVTTLTDTQYF.

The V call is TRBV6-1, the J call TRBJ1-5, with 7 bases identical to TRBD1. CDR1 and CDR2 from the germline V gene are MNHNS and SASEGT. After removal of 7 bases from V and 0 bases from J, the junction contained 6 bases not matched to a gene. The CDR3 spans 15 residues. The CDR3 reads CASITGTVSNQPQHF. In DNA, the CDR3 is TGTGCCAGCATTACCGGGACAGTTAGCAATCAGCCCCAGCATTTT.

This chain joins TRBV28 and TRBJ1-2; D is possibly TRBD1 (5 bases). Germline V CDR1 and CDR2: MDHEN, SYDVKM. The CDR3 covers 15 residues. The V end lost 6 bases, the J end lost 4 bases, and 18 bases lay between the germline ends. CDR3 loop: CASSLRRGGVYGYTF. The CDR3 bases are TGTGCCAGCAGCCTGCGGAGGGGTGGGGTCTATGGCTACACCTTC.

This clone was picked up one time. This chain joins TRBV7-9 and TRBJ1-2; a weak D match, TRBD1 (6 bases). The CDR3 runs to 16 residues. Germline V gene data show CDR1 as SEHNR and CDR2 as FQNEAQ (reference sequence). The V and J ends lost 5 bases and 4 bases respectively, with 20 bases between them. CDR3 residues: CASSTTIQGSAYGYTF. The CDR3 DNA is TGTGCCAGCAGCACGACGATACAGGGTTCCGCCTATGGCTACACCTTC.

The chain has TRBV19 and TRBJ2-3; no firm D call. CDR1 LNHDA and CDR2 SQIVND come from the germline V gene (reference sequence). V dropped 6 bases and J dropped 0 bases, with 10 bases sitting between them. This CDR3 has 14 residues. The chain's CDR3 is CASSPVGSTDTQYF. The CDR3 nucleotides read TGTGCCAGTAGCCCGGTCGGGAGCACAGATACGCAGTATTTT. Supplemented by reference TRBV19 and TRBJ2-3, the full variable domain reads DGGITQSPKYLFRKEGQNVTLSCEQNLNHDAMYWYRQDPGQGLRLIYYSQIVNDFQKGDIAEGYSVSREKKESFPLTVTSAQKNPTAFYLCASSPVGSTDTQYFGPGTRLTVL.

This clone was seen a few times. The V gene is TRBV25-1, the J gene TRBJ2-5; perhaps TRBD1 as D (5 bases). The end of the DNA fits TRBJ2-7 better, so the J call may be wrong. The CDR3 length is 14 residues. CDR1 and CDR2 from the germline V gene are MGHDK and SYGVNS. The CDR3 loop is CASSPTDFSYEQYF. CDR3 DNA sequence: TGTGCCAGCTCCCCGACAGACTTCTCCTACGAGCAGTACTTC.

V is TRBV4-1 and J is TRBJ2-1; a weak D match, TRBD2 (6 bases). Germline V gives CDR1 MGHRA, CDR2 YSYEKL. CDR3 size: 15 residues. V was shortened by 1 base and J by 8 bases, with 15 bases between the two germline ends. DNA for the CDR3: TGCGCCAGCAGCCAAGTCAGGGACTGGAGCGATGAGCAGTTCTTC. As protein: CASSQVRDWSDEQFF.

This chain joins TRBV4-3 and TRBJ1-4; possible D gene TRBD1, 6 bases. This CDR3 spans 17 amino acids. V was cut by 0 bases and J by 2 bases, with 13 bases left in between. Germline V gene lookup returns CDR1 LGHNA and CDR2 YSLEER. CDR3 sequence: CASSQDGGQVTNEKLFF. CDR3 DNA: TGCGCCAGCAGCCAAGACGGGGGGCAGGTGACTAATGAAAAACTGTTTTTT.

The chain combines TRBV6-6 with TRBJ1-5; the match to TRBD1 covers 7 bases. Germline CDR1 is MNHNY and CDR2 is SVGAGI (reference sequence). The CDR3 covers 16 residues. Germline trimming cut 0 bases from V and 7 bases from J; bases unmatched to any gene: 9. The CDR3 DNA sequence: TGTGCCAGCAGTTACTCGAGAGGGGGCGGTGGGCAGCCCCAGCATTTT. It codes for CASSYSRGGGGQPQHF.